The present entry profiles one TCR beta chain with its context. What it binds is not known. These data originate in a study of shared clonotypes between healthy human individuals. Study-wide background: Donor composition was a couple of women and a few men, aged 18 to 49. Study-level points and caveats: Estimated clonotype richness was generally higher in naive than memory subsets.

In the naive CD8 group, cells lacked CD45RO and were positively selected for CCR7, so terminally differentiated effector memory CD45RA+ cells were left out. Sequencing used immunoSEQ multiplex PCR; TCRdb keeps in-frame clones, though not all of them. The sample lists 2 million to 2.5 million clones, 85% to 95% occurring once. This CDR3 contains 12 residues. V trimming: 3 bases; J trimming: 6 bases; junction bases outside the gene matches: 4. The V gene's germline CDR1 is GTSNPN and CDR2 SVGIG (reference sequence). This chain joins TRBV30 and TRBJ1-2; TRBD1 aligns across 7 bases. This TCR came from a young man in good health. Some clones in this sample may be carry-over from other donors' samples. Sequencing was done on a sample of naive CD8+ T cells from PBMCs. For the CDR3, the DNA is TGTGCCTGGAGACAGGGGTTTGATGGCTACACCTTC. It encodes CAWRQGFDGYTF.